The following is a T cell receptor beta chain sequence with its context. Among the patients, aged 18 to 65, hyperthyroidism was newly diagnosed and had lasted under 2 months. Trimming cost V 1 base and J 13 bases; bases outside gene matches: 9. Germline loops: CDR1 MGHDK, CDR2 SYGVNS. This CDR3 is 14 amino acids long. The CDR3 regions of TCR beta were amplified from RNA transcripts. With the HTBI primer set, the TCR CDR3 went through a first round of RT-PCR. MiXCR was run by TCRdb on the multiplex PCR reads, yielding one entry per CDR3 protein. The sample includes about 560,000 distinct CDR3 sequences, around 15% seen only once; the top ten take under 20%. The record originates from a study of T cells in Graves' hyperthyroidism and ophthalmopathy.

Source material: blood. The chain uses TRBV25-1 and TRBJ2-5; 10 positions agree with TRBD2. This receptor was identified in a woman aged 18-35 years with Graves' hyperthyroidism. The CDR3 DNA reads TGTGCCAGCAGTGAATCTCGGGCTAGCGGGAGTGTGTACTTC. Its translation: CASSESRASGSVYF.